This T cell receptor (beta chain) was obtained from a study of T cell changes during pregnancy in multiple sclerosis. For this clone: One end of the junction is discordant with germline, which a read error may explain.

Generated by immunoSEQ multiplex PCR, the TCRdb table keeps only in-frame clones and is missing some. The sample includes 20,000 to 25,000 clones, approximately 87% of them seen just once. Germline assignment: CDR1 SSHAT and CDR2 FNYEAQ (reference sequence). The CDR3 is made up of 15 amino acids. This sample comprised CD8+ T cells from peripheral blood mononuclear cells, obtained before pregnancy. The sequence was obtained from a female donor with multiple sclerosis, enrolled in a pregnancy study. The rearrangement uses TRBV7-7 and TRBJ2-3, with a tentative D call TRBD2 (5 bases). CDR3 amino acids: CASSDPGRGTDTQYF. In DNA, the CDR3 is TGTGCTAGCAGCGATCCGGGTCGAGGGACAGATACGCAGTATTTT.